This T cell receptor (beta chain) was identified during a study of T cells in localized non-small cell lung cancer. Overall study results and limits: The appearance of a median roughly 53 of the top 100 tumor clones was seen in adjacent lung. The tumor had only one region sequenced, so heterogeneity remains possible.

The table came from immunoSEQ multiplex PCR; TCRdb's copy has only in-frame clones and leaves some out. The sample includes 40,000 or so clones, about four fifths of them seen just once. As concerns this clone: Its target is not known.

The CDR3 consists of 13 residues. Germline loops: CDR1 MNHEY, CDR2 SMNVEV (reference sequence). The ends were cut back, 4 bases at V and 2 bases at J, with 7 bases in the middle. The rearrangement links TRBV27 to TRBJ2-3; TRBD1 might be the D (5 bases). The starting material was peripheral blood mononuclear cells, obtained before any cancer treatment. This TCR came from a male donor older than 55 with stage II lung adenocarcinoma. DNA for the CDR3: TGTGCCAGCAGTTGGGGCTACACAGATACGCAGTATTTT. Encoded protein: CASSWGYTDTQYF.